Listed here is a single TCR beta chain. The antigen remains unidentified. The data originate from a study of blood T cells in healthy people across ages. Study-wide results and limits: A strong correlation between TCR beta diversity and naive T cell percentage was seen. Per million T cells, TCR beta diversity dropped about linearly as age rose.

The authors ran a second PCR of roughly 6 to 12 cycles using a sample-barcoded 5' primer and a J-beta primer mix. Each cDNA molecule received a tag from a template-switch adaptor that had 12 random nucleotides. TCRdb passed the 5' RACE reads through MiXCR, listing each CDR3 protein once. The profile shows 1.8 million or so distinct CDR3 sequences, approximately 40% of them singletons. Each donor gave around 9.3 milliliters of peripheral blood. CDR1 and CDR2 from the germline V gene are DFQATT and SNEGSKA (reference sequence). Trimming shortened V by 6 bases and J by 9 bases, and 12 bases separated the two germline ends. The CDR3 is 11 residues long.

The chain uses TRBV20-1 and TRBJ2-4; D gene ambiguous. Sample: blood. This receptor was taken from a human donor in good health. DNA of the CDR3: TGCAGTGCATCGGACGTATCCATTCAGTACTTC. Encoded protein: CSASDVSIQYF.